Listed below are T cell receptor beta chains from one sample, sequenced in a study of brain T cells in children with intractable seizures. Method: immunoSEQ multiplex PCR; TCRdb's copy keeps in-frame clones and lacks some. The sample carries 300,000 to 400,000 clones, over 90% recorded once. Material: peripheral blood, obtained 4 to 5 months after surgery. These receptors all stem from a boy under two years old with tuberous sclerosis and intractable seizures. Each CDR3 is given with its conserved first and last residue. D genes are given only for firm matches. Only some rows state a clone size, as once, few, many or a class for expanded clones.

TRBJ1-2	-	-	TRBV5-1	CASSLGGRNNYGYTF	TGCGCCAGCAGCTTGGGGGGCCGTAATAACTATGGCTACACCTTC
TRBJ2-7	-	TRBD2	TRBV7-3	CASSLTSGSYEQYF	TGTGCCAGCAGCTTAACTAGCGGGAGTTACGAGCAGTACTTC
TRBJ1-3	once	TRBD1	TRBV9	CASSVGQGARPGNTIYF	TGTGCCAGCAGCGTAGGACAGGGGGCTAGACCTGGCAACACCATATATTTT
TRBJ1-2	-	TRBD1	TRBV6-5	CASTLLGQGAQGYTF	TGTGCCAGCACCCTACTGGGACAGGGGGCGCAAGGCTACACCTTC
TRBJ2-7	-	TRBD1	TRBV30	CAWSVRVDRQDEQYF	TGTGCCTGGAGTGTACGGGTGGACAGGCAGGACGAGCAGTACTTC
TRBJ2-3	once	TRBD2	TRBV2	CASSSMGLATDTQYF	TGTGCCAGCAGTAGCATGGGACTAGCAACAGATACGCAGTATTTT
TRBJ1-1	-	-	TRBV27	CASSPVTNTEAFF	TGTGCCAGCAGTCCTGTGACTAACACTGAAGCTTTCTTT
TRBJ2-1	-	TRBD2	TRBV6-5	CASSYATSGGLEQFF	TGTGCCAGCAGTTACGCGACTAGCGGGGGCCTTGAGCAGTTCTTC
TRBJ2-4	once	-	TRBV29-1	CSVEDPDFLAKNIQYF	TGCAGCGTTGAAGATCCGGATTTTTTAGCCAAAAACATTCAGTACTTC
TRBJ2-7	-	TRBD2	TRBV7-9	CASSTVGLAGAYEQYF	TGTGCCAGCAGCACCGTCGGTCTAGCGGGGGCCTACGAGCAGTACTTC
TRBJ1-3	-	TRBD1	TRBV11-3	CASSFGSDRGLAGNTIYF	TGTGCCAGCAGCTTCGGCTCGGACAGGGGGTTAGCTGGAAACACCATATATTTT
TRBJ2-7	-	-	TRBV6-6	CASSSRRGTSYEQYF	TGTGCCAGCAGTTCCCGGCGGGGTACTTCCTACGAGCAGTACTTC
TRBJ2-5	-	TRBD2	TRBV11-1	CASSLEGTSGIETQYF	TGTGCCAGCAGCTTAGAAGGGACTAGCGGGATAGAGACCCAGTACTTC
TRBJ1-5	once	TRBD1	TRBV6-5	CASSRDRGSNQPQHF	TGTGCCAGCAGTCGGGACAGAGGTAGCAATCAGCCCCAGCATTTT
TRBJ2-1	-	TRBD1	TRBV5-1	CASSEPFRDRSYNEQFF	TGCGCCAGCAGCGAGCCCTTCCGGGACAGGTCCTACAATGAGCAGTTCTTC
TRBJ2-5	-	-	TRBV5-4	CASSLKIAGETQYF	TGTGCCAGCAGCTTGAAGATCGCTGGAGAGACCCAGTACTTC
TRBJ2-5	-	-	TRBV12-3/TRBV12-4	CASSPSGETQYF	TGTGCCAGCAGCCCGTCGGGTGAGACCCAGTACTTC
TRBJ1-1	-	-	TRBV28	CASRPQGNTEAFF	TGTGCCAGCAGGCCTCAGGGGAACACTGAAGCTTTCTTT
TRBJ2-2	-	-	TRBV29-1	CSIRVGAGELFF	TGCAGCATAAGGGTAGGGGCCGGGGAGCTGTTTTTT
TRBJ1-4	once	-	TRBV12-3/TRBV12-4	CASSLGGDKLFF	TGTGCCAGCAGTTTAGGGGGGGACAAACTGTTTTTT
TRBJ2-5	-	-	TRBV5-1	CASSLPGQETQYF	TGCGCCAGCAGCTTACCGGGACAAGAGACCCAGTACTTC
TRBJ1-5	once	-	TRBV2	CAPFSVLEKPQHF	TGTGCCCCTTTTTCTGTTCTGGAGAAGCCCCAGCATTTT
TRBJ2-7	-	TRBD1	TRBV5-8	CASSPNRWDRGRFYEQYF	TGTGCCAGCAGCCCAAATCGCTGGGACAGGGGGCGCTTCTACGAGCAGTACTTC
TRBJ2-5	-	-	TRBV28	CASSLLSGAETQYF	TGTGCCAGCAGTCTACTTTCAGGGGCAGAGACCCAGTACTTC
TRBJ2-1	-	TRBD2	TRBV3-1/TRBV3-2	CASSQGGSTLRDEQFF	TGTGCCAGCAGCCAGGGGGGGTCGACCTTGAGGGATGAGCAGTTCTTC
TRBJ2-7	-	TRBD2	TRBV6-5	CASGGGRDNYEQYF	TGTGCGAGCGGGGGCGGCAGGGACAACTACGAGCAGTACTTC
TRBJ2-2	-	-	TRBV7-2	CASSFDRYTGELFF	TGTGCCAGCAGCTTTGATCGGTACACCGGGGAGCTGTTTTTT
TRBJ2-1	-	-	TRBV19	CASSISSPNNEQFF	TGTGCCAGTAGTATTAGTTCGCCGAACAATGAGCAGTTCTTC
TRBJ1-1	-	-	TRBV5-1	CASSELQGQNTEAFF	TGCGCCAGCAGCGAGCTACAGGGACAGAACACTGAAGCTTTCTTT
TRBJ2-2	-	-	TRBV11-2	CASSPGTFLLNTGELFF	TGTGCCAGCAGCCCCGGGACCTTCCTACTTAACACCGGGGAGCTGTTTTTT
TRBJ1-1	-	-	TRBV5-5	CASSLGPGTRGWNTEAFF	TGTGCCAGCAGCTTGGGCCCCGGGACTCGGGGGTGGAACACTGAAGCTTTCTTT
TRBJ2-3	-	TRBD2	TRBV11-2	CASSLSGRPTDTQYF	TGTGCCAGCAGCTTGAGCGGGAGGCCCACAGATACGCAGTATTTT
TRBJ1-2	-	TRBD1	TRBV24-1	CATSDSVGQGWTGYTF	TGTGCCACCAGTGATTCAGTGGGACAGGGATGGACTGGCTACACCTTC
TRBJ2-1	-	-	TRBV7-2	CASSLENEQFF	TGTGCCAGCAGCTTAGAAAATGAGCAGTTCTTC
TRBJ1-2	-	TRBD1	TRBV29-1	CSVLKKQGLRRGYTF	TGCAGCGTACTCAAAAAACAGGGGCTTAGGCGGGGCTACACCTTC
TRBJ2-6	-	-	TRBV11-2	CASSLARYSGANVLTF	TGTGCCAGCAGCTTAGCTAGATACTCTGGGGCCAACGTCCTGACTTTC
TRBJ2-5	-	-	TRBV7-3	CASSLAGPETQYF	TGTGCCAGCAGCTTAGCAGGGCCAGAGACCCAGTACTTC
TRBJ2-3	-	TRBD2	TRBV12-5	CASGLVRSGTPLTDTQYF	TGTGCTAGTGGTTTGGTACGCAGCGGGACCCCCCTCACAGATACGCAGTATTTT
TRBJ1-5	-	TRBD1	TRBV6-2/TRBV6-3	CASSAGPGQAQISNQPQHF	TGTGCCAGCAGTGCAGGCCCGGGACAGGCCCAGATCAGCAATCAGCCCCAGCATTTT
TRBJ1-2	-	-	TRBV27	CASSFSLQGRGYGYTF	TGTGCCAGCAGTTTTTCCCTACAGGGTAGGGGCTATGGCTACACCTTC
TRBJ1-2	-	-	TRBV5-4	CASSLDRAGYTF	TGTGCCAGCAGCTTGGACAGGGCGGGCTACACCTTC
TRBJ1-2	-	-	TRBV5-1	CASSLEPGPFANYGYTF	TGCGCCAGCAGCTTGGAGCCAGGGCCATTCGCTAACTATGGCTACACCTTC
TRBJ2-1	-	TRBD2	TRBV19	CASKAGFNEQFF	TGTGCCTCGAAAGCGGGGTTCAATGAGCAGTTCTTC
TRBJ1-6	once	-	TRBV7-9	CASSTSSSYNSPLHF	TGTGCCAGCAGCACCTCGAGCTCCTATAATTCACCCCTCCACTTT
TRBJ2-1	-	-	TRBV28	CASSSRGGAPTGEQFF	TGTGCCAGCAGTTCCCGAGGAGGGGCCCCAACGGGTGAGCAGTTCTTC
TRBJ2-1	-	-	TRBV6-5	CASRWTSRYEQFF	TGTGCCAGCAGGTGGACGAGCCGATATGAGCAGTTCTTC
TRBJ1-2	-	TRBD1	TRBV14	CASSQAGGGYGYTF	TGTGCCAGCAGCCAGGCAGGGGGAGGCTATGGCTACACCTTC
TRBJ1-1	-	-	TRBV3-1/TRBV3-2	CASSQDWRGLAEAFF	TGTGCCAGCAGCCAAGATTGGCGGGGGCTCGCTGAAGCTTTCTTT
TRBJ2-1	-	TRBD2	TRBV6-2/TRBV6-3	CASSLREGLWNEQFF	TGTGCCAGCAGTTTGCGGGAGGGCCTCTGGAATGAGCAGTTCTTC
TRBJ2-5	-	-	TRBV2	CASSSGGETQYF	TGTGCCAGCAGTTCAGGAGGAGAGACCCAGTACTTC
TRBJ2-2	-	-	TRBV28	CASSFDPKGSGELFF	TGTGCCAGCAGTTTTGATCCCAAGGGGAGCGGGGAGCTGTTTTTT
TRBJ2-7	-	-	TRBV7-2	CASSFFRLTYEQYF	TGTGCCAGCAGCTTCTTCAGGCTGACTTACGAGCAGTACTTC